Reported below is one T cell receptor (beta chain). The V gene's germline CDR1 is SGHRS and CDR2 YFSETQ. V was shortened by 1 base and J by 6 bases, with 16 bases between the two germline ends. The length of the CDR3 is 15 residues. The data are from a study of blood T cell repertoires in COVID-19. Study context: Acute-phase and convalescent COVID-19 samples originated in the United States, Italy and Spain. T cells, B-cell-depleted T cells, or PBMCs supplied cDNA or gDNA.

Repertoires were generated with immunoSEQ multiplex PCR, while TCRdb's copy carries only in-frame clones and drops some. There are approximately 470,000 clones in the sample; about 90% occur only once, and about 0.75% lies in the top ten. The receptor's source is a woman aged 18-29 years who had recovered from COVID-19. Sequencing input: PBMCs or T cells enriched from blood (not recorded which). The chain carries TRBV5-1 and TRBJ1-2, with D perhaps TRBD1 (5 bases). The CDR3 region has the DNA TGCGCCAGCAGCTTGAGCGGGGGGAGATCCGATGGCTACACCTTC. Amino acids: CASSLSGGRSDGYTF.